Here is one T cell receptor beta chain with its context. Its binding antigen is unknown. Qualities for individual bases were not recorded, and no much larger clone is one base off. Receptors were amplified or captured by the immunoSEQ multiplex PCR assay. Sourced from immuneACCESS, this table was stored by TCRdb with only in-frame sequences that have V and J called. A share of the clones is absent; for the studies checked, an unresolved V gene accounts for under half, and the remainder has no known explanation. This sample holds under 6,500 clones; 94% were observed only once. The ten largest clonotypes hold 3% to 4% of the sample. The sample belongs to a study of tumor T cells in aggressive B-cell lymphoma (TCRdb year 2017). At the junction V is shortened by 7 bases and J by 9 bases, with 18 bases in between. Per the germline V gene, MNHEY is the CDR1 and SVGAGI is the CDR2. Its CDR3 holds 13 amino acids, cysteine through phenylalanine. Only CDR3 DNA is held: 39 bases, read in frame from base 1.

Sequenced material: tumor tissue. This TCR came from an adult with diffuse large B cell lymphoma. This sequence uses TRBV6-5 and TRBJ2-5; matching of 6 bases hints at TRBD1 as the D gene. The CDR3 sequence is CASTPTGLGAQYF. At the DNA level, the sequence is TGTGCCAGCACCCCGACAGGCCTCGGGGCCCAGTACTTC.